A single sample gave rise to the 3 T cell receptor beta chains below, sequenced in a study of CD8 T cells in ankylosing spondylitis. Using its own MiXCR run on the 5' RACE reads, TCRdb lists one record per CDR3 protein. The table shows under 450,000 distinct CDR3 sequences, with 20% occurring only once. Sequencing was done on a sample of blood, either unsorted or a sorted T cell fraction (not recorded which). The source is a male donor with ankylosing spondylitis or in good health (not recorded which).

Only a few counts were recorded for this clonotype. The chain uses TRBV6-1 and TRBJ1-5; 7 positions match TRBD1. After removal of 3 bases from V and 2 bases from J, the junction contained 7 bases not matched to a gene. The CDR3 is 16 amino acids. CDR1 and CDR2 (germline): MNHNS, SASEGT. The DNA of the CDR3 is TGTGCCAGCAGTGATTATCCGGGACAGCGCAATCAGCCCCAGCATTTT. Amino acids: CASSDYPGQRNQPQHF.

The rearrangement links TRBV2 to TRBJ1-5; 9 bases fit TRBD1. The CDR3 has 18 amino acids. Germline V CDR1 and CDR2: SNHLY, FYNNEI. V lost 6 bases and J lost 2; bases outside the gene matches: 14. The CDR3 protein is CASRGPGQGPVGNQPQHF. The CDR3 bases are TGTGCCAGCAGGGGCCCGGGACAGGGACCAGTAGGCAATCAGCCCCAGCATTTT.

The rearrangement joins TRBV6-1 to TRBJ2-3; D call uncertain. Trimming removed 6 bases from V and 2 bases from J, with 12 bases in between. CDR3 length: 14 amino acids. Germline assignment: CDR1 MNHNS and CDR2 SASEGT. CDR3 loop: CASRVGGFTDTQYF. In nucleotides, the CDR3 is TGTGCCAGCAGGGTAGGCGGATTCACAGATACGCAGTATTTT.